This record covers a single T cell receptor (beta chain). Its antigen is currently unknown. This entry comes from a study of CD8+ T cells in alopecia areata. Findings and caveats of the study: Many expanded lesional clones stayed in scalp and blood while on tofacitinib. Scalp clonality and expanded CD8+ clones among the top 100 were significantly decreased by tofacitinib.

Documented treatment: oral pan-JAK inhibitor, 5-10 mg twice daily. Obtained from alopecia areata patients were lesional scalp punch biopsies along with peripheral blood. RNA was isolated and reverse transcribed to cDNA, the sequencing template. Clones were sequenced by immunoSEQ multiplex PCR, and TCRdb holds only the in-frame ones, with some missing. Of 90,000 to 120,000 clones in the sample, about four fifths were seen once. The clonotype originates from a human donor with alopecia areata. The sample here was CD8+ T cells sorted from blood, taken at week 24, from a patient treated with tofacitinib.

CDR3 nucleotides: TGTGCCAGCATGGGACGGGACTCCTACGAGCAGTACTTC. The encoded protein is CASMGRDSYEQYF. The chain has TRBV11-3 and TRBJ2-5; D tentatively reads TRBD1 or TRBD2 (5 bases each). The tail of the sequence fits TRBJ2-7 better, so the J call may be wrong. Looked up from germline, CDR1 is SGHNT and CDR2 is YENEEA. This CDR3 comprises 13 residues.